What follows are 27 T cell receptor beta chains derived from one specimen sequenced in a study of PD-1 blockade in classical Hodgkin lymphoma. Repertoires were generated with immunoSEQ multiplex PCR, while TCRdb's copy carries only in-frame clones and drops some. Of about 6,400 clones detected, around nine tenths appear once; the ten largest clones hold under 1.5%. Indicated time point: cycle 4 day 1 (C4D1), after 5 to 7 weeks of nivolumab. Each of the patients experienced relapse following autologous stem cell transplantation, and their brentuximab vedotin exposure differed. From thawed PBMCs, CD4+ T cells were purified using magnetic negative selection. Sequenced here: CD4+ T cells from blood, sampled before the fourth cycle of nivolumab. All receptors derive from a human donor with classical Hodgkin lymphoma.

V usage is TRBV19 and J usage is TRBJ1-1; a possible D gene is TRBD1 (5 bases). V was trimmed by 1 base and J by 5 bases, leaving 17 bases between them. The CDR3 covers 16 residues. The germline V gene has CDR1 LNHDA and CDR2 SQIVND (reference sequence). As DNA, the CDR3 is TGTGCCAGTAGTATAGGGGGCATCGCATTCGGGACTGAAGCTTTCTTT. Protein sequence: CASSIGGIAFGTEAFF.

J is TRBJ2-7 and V is TRBV12-5; D unclear. Germline V gene sequence: CDR1 LGHNT, CDR2 FRNRAP. Trimming removed 3 bases from V and 0 bases from J, with 6 bases in between. The CDR3 extends over 13 amino acids. The CDR3 bases are TGTGCTAGTGGTTTTGGTTCCTCCTACGAGCAGTACTTC. Its translation: CASGFGSSYEQYF.

This chain uses TRBV7-6 with TRBJ1-5; D is unclear. The CDR3 is 15 residues long. Trimming shortened V by 3 bases and J by 0 bases, and 9 bases separated the two germline ends. The germline CDR1 and CDR2 sequences are SGHVS and FNYEAQ. This chain's CDR3 is CASSFGGNSNQPQHF. CDR3 bases: TGTGCCAGCAGCTTTGGCGGGAATAGCAATCAGCCCCAGCATTTT.

The rearrangement uses TRBV11-2 and TRBJ2-7; 8 bases are shared with TRBD2. Germline trimming cut 5 bases from V and 4 bases from J; bases unmatched to any gene: 7. The germline CDR1 and CDR2 sequences are SGHAT and FQNNGV. The CDR3 has 14 amino acids. CDR3 coding DNA: TGTGCCAGCAGCACCACTAGCGGCGGGTACGAGCAGTACTTC. Translated, it gives CASSTTSGGYEQYF.

The chain employs TRBV6-4 and TRBJ2-1, with D maybe TRBD1 (6 bases). From germline, CDR1 is MRHNA and CDR2 SNTAGT. The CDR3 is 13 amino acids. Trimming pared 4 bases from V and 6 bases from J, leaving 10 bases between. The CDR3 nucleotides are TGTGCCAGCAGTGTTCAGGGGAGCAATGAGCAGTTCTTC. As protein: CASSVQGSNEQFF.

The CDR3 sequence is CASSYSWTGSSYEQYF. The CDR3 nucleotides read TGTGCCAGCAGTTACTCATGGACAGGGAGCTCCTACGAGCAGTACTTC. The chain recombines TRBV6-5 with TRBJ2-7, with 8 nucleotides matching TRBD1. The ends lost 0 bases at V and 0 bases at J; junction bases unmatched: 4. CDR1 and CDR2 from the germline V gene are MNHEY and SVGAGI. There are 16 residues in the CDR3.

This chain connects TRBV11-2 to TRBJ2-1; TRBD2 matches 9 bases. CDR3 size: 15 residues. J gave up 6 bases and V 1 base, and 4 bases lay outside the gene matches. Germline loops: CDR1 SGHAT, CDR2 FQNNGV. The CDR3 is CASSLVGLASNEQFF. The CDR3 DNA is TGTGCCAGCAGCTTAGTTGGACTAGCGAGCAATGAGCAGTTCTTC.

The gene calls are TRBV14 and TRBJ2-1; D is possibly TRBD1 (6 bases). Germline loops: CDR1 SGHDN, CDR2 FVKESK. The CDR3 is made up of 13 amino acids. V lost 4 bases and J lost 4, with 8 bases in between. The CDR3 DNA sequence: TGTGCCAGCAGCCCCGGACAGTACAATGAGCAGTTCTTC. Protein product: CASSPGQYNEQFF.

This clone was picked up one time. V is TRBV5-1 and J is TRBJ2-5; TRBD1 matches at 9 bases. Looked up from germline, CDR1 is SGHRS and CDR2 is YFSETQ. With 1 base clipped from V and 5 bases from J, the junction kept 6 bases outside the gene matches. The CDR3 sequence is 15 residues long. The CDR3 bases are TGCGCCAGCAGCTTGAATACAGGGGGCGGGGAGACCCAGTACTTC. This encodes CASSLNTGGGETQYF. The full variable domain, completed using reference TRBV5-1 and TRBJ2-5, is KAGVTQTPRYLIKTRGQQVTLSCSPISGHRSVSWYQQTPGQGLQFLFEYFSETQRNKGNFPGRFSGRQFSNSRSEMNVSTLELGDSALYLCASSLNTGGGETQYFGPGTRLLVL.

The rearrangement uses TRBV5-4 and TRBJ2-7, with D possibly matching TRBD1 (6 bases). The CDR3 sequence is 14 residues long. V was trimmed by 2 bases and J by 5 bases, leaving 14 bases between them. Germline V CDR1 and CDR2: SGHNT, YYREEE (reference sequence). CDR3 region: CASSFSGTKNEQYF. In nucleotides, the CDR3 is TGTGCCAGCAGCTTCTCCGGGACAAAGAACGAGCAGTACTTC.

The chain couples TRBV4-1 to TRBJ2-3; 8 nucleotides agree with TRBD1. Germline V CDR1 and CDR2: MGHRA, YSYEKL. The CDR3 is made up of 15 amino acids. With V trimmed by 0 bases and J by 3 bases, 2 bases remained unmatched. As DNA, the CDR3 is TGCGCCAGCAGCCAAGACAGGGGGCAGACAGATACGCAGTATTTT. Protein: CASSQDRGQTDTQYF.

This clone appeared a single time. This chain uses TRBV21-1 with TRBJ2-2; TRBD1 is the table's D call, not checked against the DNA. TRBV21-1 counts as a pseudogene. The CDR3 is 16 residues long. The CDR3 sequence: CASSKGHDSSTGELFF. In DNA, the CDR3 is TGTGCCAGCAGCAAAGGACACGATTCTTCCACCGGGGAGCTGTTTTTT.

The rearrangement joins TRBV5-5 to TRBJ1-4; D call uncertain. The germline CDR1 and CDR2 sequences are SGHKS and YYEKEE (reference sequence). Trimming cost V 4 bases and J 7 bases, with 14 bases left between them. This CDR3 region has 14 residues. CDR3: CASSLGISIEKLFF. The DNA for the CDR3 is TGTGCCAGCAGCCTGGGGATCAGTATTGAAAAACTGTTTTTT. Variable domain in full (rest from reference TRBV5-5 and TRBJ1-4): DAGVTQSPTHLIKTRGQQVTLRCSPISGHKSVSWYQQVLGQGPQFIFQYYEKEERGRGNFPDRFSARQFPNYSSELNVNALLLGDSALYLCASSLGISIEKLFFGSGTQLSVL.

V is TRBV6-1 and J is TRBJ2-4; D not certain. In germline, CDR1 is MNHNS, CDR2 SASEGT. The CDR3 length is 16 residues. Trimming pared 1 base from V and 1 base from J, leaving 11 bases between. CDR3 region: CASSEVLGFAKNIQYF. In nucleotides, the CDR3 is TGTGCCAGCAGTGAAGTATTAGGGTTCGCCAAAAACATTCAGTACTTC.

The V and J genes are TRBV5-1 and TRBJ2-5, with a weak D call TRBD1 (6 bases). The CDR3 is 12 amino acids. V was trimmed by 6 bases and J by 4 bases, leaving 10 bases between them. Germline CDR1 is SGHRS and CDR2 is YFSETQ. The CDR3 region has the DNA TGCGCCAGCACCAGGGGATTAGAGACCCAGTACTTC. As protein: CASTRGLETQYF.

In its sample, this clone was seen a few times. The V call is TRBV5-5, the J call TRBJ1-2; D is undetermined. This CDR3 region has 14 residues. The V gene lost 2 bases and the J gene lost 6 bases, with 14 bases spanning the gap. Germline CDR1 and CDR2: SGHKS and YYEKEE (reference sequence). For the CDR3, the DNA is TGTGCCAGCAGCTTAATGGTTTACGTCGATGGCTACACCTTC. This sequence encodes CASSLMVYVDGYTF.

In DNA form, the CDR3 reads TGTGCCAGCAGCTCAAAGGGCTTACAGGGCCCGAACACTGAAGCTTTCTTT. It encodes CASSSKGLQGPNTEAFF. V gene TRBV5-4 combines with J gene TRBJ1-1; a weak D match, TRBD1 (6 bases). The V end was cut by 3 bases, the J end by 1 base, with 19 bases between. Germline lookup yields CDR1 SGHNT and CDR2 YYREEE (reference sequence). CDR3 length equals 17 residues.

The gene calls are TRBV18 and TRBJ2-5, with 12 positions matching TRBD1. The CDR3 length is 15 residues. Trimming cost V 4 bases and J 4 bases; bases outside gene matches: 4. CDR1 and CDR2 (germline): KGHSH, LQKENI. The CDR3, as DNA: TGTGCCAGCTCACTAGGGACAGGGGGCAGAGAGACCCAGTACTTC. This encodes CASSLGTGGRETQYF. Drawing the rest from reference TRBV18 and TRBJ2-5, the complete variable domain is NAGVMQNPRHLVRRRGQEARLRCSPMKGHSHVYWYRQLPEEGLKFMVYLQKENIIDESGMPKERFSAEFPKEGPSILRIQQVVRGDSAAYFCASSLGTGGRETQYFGPGTRLLVL.

The genes are TRBV10-3 and TRBJ2-1; D unresolved. The V and J ends lost 11 bases and 6 bases respectively, with 11 bases between them. The CDR3 extends over 11 amino acids. Germline assignment: CDR1 ENHRY and CDR2 SYGVKD. This chain's CDR3 is CAHNSGNEQFF. In DNA, the CDR3 is TGTGCCCACAATTCTGGCAATGAGCAGTTCTTC.

The V and J genes are TRBV30 and TRBJ1-1; D is uncertain. Germline loops: CDR1 GTSNPN, CDR2 SVGIG (reference sequence). The V end was cut by 0 bases, the J end by 1 base, with 6 bases between. The CDR3 has 13 amino acids. CDR3 sequence reads: CAWSVSRNTEAFF. In nucleotides, the CDR3 is TGTGCCTGGAGTGTATCCAGGAACACTGAAGCTTTCTTT.

The chain is built from TRBV27 and TRBJ2-7; 9 bases align to TRBD1. V lost 6 bases and J lost 4; bases outside the gene matches: 10. Per the germline V gene, CDR1 is MNHEY and CDR2 is SMNVEV (reference sequence). CDR3 length equals 15 residues. CDR3 protein: CASRRVGQGKYEQYF. The CDR3 DNA sequence: TGTGCCAGCAGGCGAGTTGGACAGGGGAAGTACGAGCAGTACTTC.

This chain uses TRBV19 with TRBJ2-1, with 9 bases aligning to TRBD2. The CDR3 runs to 13 residues. V gave up 10 bases and J gave up 3 bases; unmatched junction bases: 4. Germline V gene data show CDR1 as LNHDA and CDR2 as SQIVND (reference sequence). CDR3 region: CATLAGFYNEQFF. The CDR3 coding sequence is TGTGCCACCCTAGCGGGATTCTACAATGAGCAGTTCTTC.

This clone showed up just a few times. The rearrangement links TRBV30 to TRBJ1-3; D gene ambiguous. The CDR3 is made up of 13 amino acids. Germline CDR1 GTSNPN, CDR2 SVGIG (reference sequence). The ends were cut back, 2 bases at V and 4 bases at J, with 9 bases in the middle. CDR3 in DNA: TGTGCCTGGAGTATTAATGGCGGAAACACCATATATTTT. Translated: CAWSINGGNTIYF.

This clone was recorded once. The V call is TRBV29-1, the J call TRBJ2-3, with D possibly being TRBD2 (6 bases). Germline loops: CDR1 SQVTM, CDR2 ANQGSEA. The CDR3 runs 14 residues. V dropped 4 bases and J dropped 0 bases, with 11 bases sitting between them. The CDR3 DNA reads TGCAGCGTTGGGCTAGCGTCTAGCACAGATACGCAGTATTTT. This sequence encodes CSVGLASSTDTQYF.

This chain joins TRBV19 and TRBJ2-3; D possibly corresponds to TRBD2 (6 bases). There are 11 residues in the CDR3. Germline-derived CDR1 and CDR2 are LNHDA and SQIVND (reference sequence). V dropped 6 bases and J dropped 5 bases, with 6 bases sitting between them. CDR3 coding DNA: TGTGCCAGTAGGGAGGGAGATACGCAGTATTTT. It codes for CASREGDTQYF.

The genes are TRBV6-5 and TRBJ2-7; 7 bases agree with TRBD1. This CDR3 has 14 residues. CDR1 is MNHEY and CDR2 is SVGAGI in the germline V gene. With V trimmed by 5 bases and J by 11 bases, 15 bases remained unmatched. Here the CDR3 reads CASSPSPGQEAKYF. The CDR3 DNA follows: TGTGCCAGCAGTCCCTCCCCAGGACAGGAGGCTAAGTACTTC.

The gene calls are TRBV6-5 and TRBJ1-6, with 8 bases matching TRBD1. The CDR3 spans 15 residues. In germline, CDR1 is MNHEY, CDR2 SVGAGI. V shed 5 bases, J shed 7 bases, and the junction held 7 bases outside the gene matches. Written as DNA, the CDR3 is TGTGCCAGCAGTCTAGTCGGGACAGGAAATTCACCCCTCCACTTT. It encodes CASSLVGTGNSPLHF.